A single sample is the source of the 27 T cell receptor beta chains below, sequenced in a study of Ad26.COV2.S vaccination and SARS-CoV-2 variants. The table came from immunoSEQ multiplex PCR; TCRdb's copy has only in-frame clones and leaves some out. Seen here are some 350,000 clones, 85% observed once, and the top ten hold 3% to 4%. Treatment of the sample: over 15 received Ad26.COV2.S at low or high dose, single or two shots; several received placebo; per-sample allocation not given. The investigators took samples on day 63 after the first vaccine or placebo injection. The sample consisted of peripheral blood, taken in a trial of Ad26.COV2.S vaccine versus placebo. Receptors originate from a person between 18 and 65 years old who received the Ad26.COV2.S COVID-19 vaccine or a placebo.

V usage is TRBV25-1 and J usage is TRBJ2-5; D not certain. Looked up from germline, CDR1 is MGHDK and CDR2 is SYGVNS. The germline V and J ends were trimmed by 3 bases and 1 base, with 6 bases remaining between them. The CDR3 is 13 residues long. The CDR3 is CASSDAGQETQYF. The DNA for the CDR3 is TGTGCCAGCAGTGATGCAGGCCAAGAGACCCAGTACTTC.

J is TRBJ2-1 and V is TRBV11-2; 12 bases align to TRBD2. The CDR3 covers 17 residues. The germline CDR1 and CDR2 sequences are SGHAT and FQNNGV. V shed 2 bases and J 9 bases; nucleotides not matched to a gene: 11. DNA for the CDR3: TGTGCCAGCAGCTTATCGACTAGCGGGAGAGGAGGCGGTGAGCAGTTCTTC. It encodes CASSLSTSGRGGGEQFF.

The V and J genes are TRBV13 and TRBJ2-3; 7 bases fit TRBD2. The junction had 7 bases not matched to a gene; V was cut back by 1 base and J by 0 bases. CDR1 is PRHDT and CDR2 is FYEKMQ in the germline V gene (reference sequence). The CDR3 covers 17 residues. DNA for the CDR3: TGTGCCAGCAGCTTAGAGCATCTAGCGGAGAGCACAGATACGCAGTATTTT. It yields the protein CASSLEHLAESTDTQYF.

CDR3 coding DNA: TGTGCCAGCAGTTACGAGGGGGGGGCGAACTATGGCTACACCTTC. This translates into CASSYEGGANYGYTF. The chain carries TRBV6-6 and TRBJ1-2; TRBD1 is a possible D gene (6 bases). CDR1 and CDR2 from the germline V gene are MNHNY and SVGAGI (reference sequence). The CDR3 has 15 amino acids. V gave up 2 bases and J gave up 2 bases, with 12 bases separating them.

The CDR3, as DNA: TGTGCCAGTTCGACAGGGGGGAACACCGGGGAGCTGTTTTTT. It encodes CASSTGGNTGELFF. The genes are TRBV19 and TRBJ2-2, with 9 bases matching TRBD1. The germline V gene encodes CDR1 LNHDA and CDR2 SQIVND (reference sequence). With V trimmed by 8 bases and J by 1 base, 2 bases remained unmatched. CDR3 size: 14 residues. The full variable domain, rest sourced from reference TRBV19 and TRBJ2-2, is DGGITQSPKYLFRKEGQNVTLSCEQNLNHDAMYWYRQDPGQGLRLIYYSQIVNDFQKGDIAEGYSVSREKKESFPLTVTSAQKNPTAFYLCASSTGGNTGELFFGEGSRLTVL.

The rearrangement uses TRBV21-1 and TRBJ1-2. TRBV21-1 is a pseudogene locus. This CDR3 is built from 14 residues. The CDR3 DNA sequence: TGTGCCAGCAGCAAATTTACTGGGATCAATGGCTACACCTTC. Protein: CASSKFTGINGYTF.

The gene calls are TRBV11-3 and TRBJ1-6, with 9 bases matching TRBD1. The CDR3 sequence is 17 residues long. From germline, CDR1 is SGHNT and CDR2 YENEEA. Trimming took 1 base from V and 12 from J; bases not matched to a gene: 13. The CDR3 region has the DNA TGTGCCAGCAGCTTAGGCCGTGGACAGGGGCCTTTCGGACCCCTCCACTTT. Protein sequence: CASSLGRGQGPFGPLHF.

The J gene is TRBJ2-1, the V gene TRBV7-2; D is uncertain. CDR3 size: 16 residues. The V end was cut by 1 base, the J end by 0 bases, with 10 bases between. Germline-derived CDR1 and CDR2 are SGHTA and FQGNSA. The CDR3 DNA is TGTGCCAGCAGCTTAGTAGCCTGGAGCTCCTACAATGAGCAGTTCTTC. Translated, it gives CASSLVAWSSYNEQFF.

The rearrangement links TRBV13 to TRBJ2-5; D remains unclear. Trimming pared 4 bases from V and 3 bases from J, leaving 6 bases between. In germline, CDR1 is PRHDT, CDR2 FYEKMQ (reference sequence). There are 12 residues in the CDR3. The CDR3 loop is CASSSVKETQYF. The CDR3 nucleotides are TGTGCCAGCAGCTCTGTTAAAGAGACCCAGTACTTC.

The chain recombines TRBV19 with TRBJ1-1; 8 positions match TRBD1. Looked up from germline, CDR1 is LNHDA and CDR2 is SQIVND (reference sequence). V gave up 3 bases and J gave up 6 bases; unmatched junction bases: 9. The CDR3 extends over 15 amino acids. CDR3 DNA: TGTGCCAGTAGTATCCCCGGGACAGGTGTAGCTGAAGCTTTCTTT. It specifies CASSIPGTGVAEAFF.

CDR3 amino acids: CATSISQGNTQYF. Written as DNA, the CDR3 is TGTGCCACCAGCATTTCCCAAGGGAATACGCAGTATTTT. The V and J genes are TRBV15 and TRBJ2-3, with D unresolved. V was pared by 4 bases and J by 7 bases, with 12 bases between. This CDR3 comprises 13 residues. Germline V gene data show CDR1 as LNHNV and CDR2 as YYDKDF (reference sequence).

The J gene is TRBJ2-3, the V gene TRBV5-1; 7 bases map to TRBD1. The V segment lost 5 bases and the J segment 0 bases; nucleotides outside the gene matches: 6. The CDR3 runs 15 residues. Germline CDR1 is SGHRS and CDR2 is YFSETQ. As DNA, the CDR3 is TGCGCCAGCAGAGGGGACAGCCCTAGCACAGATACGCAGTATTTT. Encoded protein: CASRGDSPSTDTQYF.

The chain joins TRBV6-1 to TRBJ1-5, with 7 bases identical to TRBD1. Trimming removed 0 bases from V and 6 bases from J; junction bases left unmatched: 5. The germline V gene has CDR1 MNHNS and CDR2 SASEGT. CDR3 length equals 15 residues. The CDR3 region has the DNA TGTGCCAGCAGTGAAGCGCAGGGGGTCGGTCAGCCCCAGCATTTT. This gives the protein CASSEAQGVGQPQHF.

The CDR3 is CASSLAGREVYNEQFF. The DNA for the CDR3 is TGTGCCAGCAGCTTGGCAGGGCGGGAGGTCTACAATGAGCAGTTCTTC. V is TRBV5-4 and J is TRBJ2-1, with 8 bases identical to TRBD2. J gave up 3 bases and V 0 bases, and 5 bases lay outside the gene matches. This CDR3 is 16 amino acids long. Germline CDR1 SGHNT, CDR2 YYREEE (reference sequence).

The CDR3 loop reads CASSSPSNEKLFF. In DNA, the CDR3 is TGTGCCAGCAGCTCGCCTTCTAATGAAAAACTGTTTTTT. V is TRBV7-2 and J is TRBJ1-4; D unresolved. This CDR3 is built from 13 residues. Trimming took off 4 bases at V and 3 bases at J, with 6 bases between the two ends. The V gene's germline CDR1 is SGHTA and CDR2 FQGNSA.

This sequence joins TRBV27 and TRBJ2-4; D possibly corresponds to TRBD2 (5 bases). This CDR3 contains 14 residues. V lost 6 bases, J lost 7 bases, and 16 bases lay in between. Looked up from germline, CDR1 is MNHEY and CDR2 is SMNVEV (reference sequence). CDR3 residues: CASSLRGSGNIQYF. The CDR3 coding sequence is TGTGCCAGCAGCTTGAGAGGGTCTGGGAACATTCAGTACTTC.

This chain joins TRBV30 and TRBJ2-4; D gene ambiguous. The CDR3 is 13 residues long. The V gene lost 5 bases and the J gene lost 0 bases, with 8 bases spanning the gap. The germline CDR1 and CDR2 sequences are GTSNPN and SVGIG (reference sequence). The DNA of the CDR3 is TGTGCCTGGTTGAGCCTAGCCAAAAACATTCAGTACTTC. Its translation: CAWLSLAKNIQYF.

The gene calls are TRBV6-2 or TRBV6-3 and TRBJ2-7; 10 nucleotides line up with TRBD2. Germline loops: CDR1 MNHEY, CDR2 SVGEGT. CDR3 length: 15 residues. V lost 5 bases, J lost 3 bases, and 7 bases stayed unmatched. The CDR3 nucleotides read TGTGCCAGCAGTCTAGCTAGCGGGGGTCTCTACGAGCAGTACTTC. Its translation: CASSLASGGLYEQYF.

The V gene is TRBV4-1, the J gene TRBJ1-2; no firm D call. Germline CDR1 and CDR2: MGHRA and YSYEKL. There are 14 residues in the CDR3. V lost 5 bases, J lost 4 bases, and 14 bases lay in between. Here the CDR3 DNA reads TGCGCCAGCAGCTCAAGGGCCAGAAGCTATGGCTACACCTTC. This codes for CASSSRARSYGYTF.

The chain is built from TRBV10-3 and TRBJ1-6; tentative D call: TRBD1 (6 bases). The CDR3 is 17 amino acids. Looked up from germline, CDR1 is ENHRY and CDR2 is SYGVKD. V was pared by 8 bases and J by 0 bases, with 17 bases between. CDR3: CAIRQEDLSSYNSPLHF. CDR3 in DNA: TGTGCCATCCGACAGGAGGACCTAAGCTCCTATAATTCACCCCTCCACTTT.

The gene calls are TRBV18 and TRBJ2-7; 9 nucleotides agree with TRBD1. The germline V gene encodes CDR1 KGHSH and CDR2 LQKENI. V dropped 3 bases and J dropped 5; count of bases not matched to a gene: 5. The CDR3 loop spans 14 amino acids. The CDR3 protein is CASSPRQGVHEQYF. Here the CDR3 DNA reads TGTGCCAGCTCACCCCGACAGGGGGTGCACGAGCAGTACTTC.

This clone has just one count. This chain uses TRBV29-1 with TRBJ2-1; 12 nucleotides agree with TRBD2. CDR3 size: 16 residues. V shed 8 bases, J shed 0 bases, and the junction held 8 bases outside the gene matches. Germline assignment: CDR1 SQVTM and CDR2 ANQGSEA. As DNA, the CDR3 is TGCAGCTGGGGACTAGCGGGCACGAACTCCTACAATGAGCAGTTCTTC. This encodes CSWGLAGTNSYNEQFF.

This chain links TRBV5-1 with TRBJ1-4; D is unresolved. Germline lookup yields CDR1 SGHRS and CDR2 YFSETQ. The CDR3 extends over 15 amino acids. The V gene lost 1 base and the J gene lost 5 bases, with 12 bases spanning the gap. The CDR3 protein is CASSLLGSANEKLFF. In nucleotides, the CDR3 is TGCGCCAGCAGCTTGTTAGGGTCAGCAAATGAAAAACTGTTTTTT.

This chain joins TRBV28 and TRBJ2-1, with a weak D call TRBD2 (5 bases). V shed 3 bases and J shed 2 bases, with 14 bases lying between them. This CDR3 spans 16 amino acids. In germline, CDR1 is MDHEN, CDR2 SYDVKM. DNA for the CDR3: TGTGCCAGCAGTTTTTCGAGAGGGTGGACCTACAATGAGCAGTTCTTC. Translating gives CASSFSRGWTYNEQFF.

Concerning this clone: At one boundary the junction diverges from the germline segment, which might be a read error. The chain carries TRBV5-1 and TRBJ2-7, with 9 bases fitting TRBD2. CDR1 is SGHRS and CDR2 is YFSETQ in the germline V gene. The CDR3 extends over 15 amino acids. CDR3 protein: CARSVAAGGASEQYF. The CDR3 DNA is TGCGCCCGCAGCGTGGCCGCGGGGGGGGCCTCCGAGCAGTACTTC.

As for this clone: Other DNA variants within this sample encode the same CDR3. The J gene is TRBJ2-7, the V gene TRBV6-2 or TRBV6-3; TRBD2 agrees at 7 bases. The CDR3 extends over 14 amino acids. CDR1 is MNHEY, CDR2 SVGEGT, per germline. V was pared by 1 base and J by 3 bases, with 3 bases of the junction left unmatched. The CDR3 spells CASSYFGGSYEQYF. Here the CDR3 DNA reads TGTGCCAGCAGTTACTTCGGGGGGAGCTACGAGCAGTACTTC.

The V gene is TRBV15, the J gene TRBJ1-1, with D perhaps TRBD1 (6 bases). CDR3 size: 17 residues. Per germline, CDR1 LNHNV and CDR2 YYDKDF (reference sequence). The ends were cut back, 3 bases at V and 5 bases at J, with 22 bases in the middle. The CDR3 DNA follows: TGTGCCACCAGCAGCCGAGCGGGGGGCTCAGCGGTAACTGAAGCTTTCTTT. It is translated as CATSSRAGGSAVTEAFF.